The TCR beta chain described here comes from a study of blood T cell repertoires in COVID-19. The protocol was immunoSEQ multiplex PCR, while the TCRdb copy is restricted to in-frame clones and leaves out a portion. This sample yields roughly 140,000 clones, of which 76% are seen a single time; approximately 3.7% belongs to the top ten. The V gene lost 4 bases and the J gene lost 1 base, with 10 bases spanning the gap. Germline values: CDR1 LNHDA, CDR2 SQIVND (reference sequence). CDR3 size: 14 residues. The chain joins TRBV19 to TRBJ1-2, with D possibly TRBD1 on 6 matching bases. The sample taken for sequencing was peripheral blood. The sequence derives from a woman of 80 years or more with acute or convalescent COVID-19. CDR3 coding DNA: TGTGCCAGTAGTACGACAGGAGTTAACTATGGCTACACCTTC. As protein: CASSTTGVNYGYTF.